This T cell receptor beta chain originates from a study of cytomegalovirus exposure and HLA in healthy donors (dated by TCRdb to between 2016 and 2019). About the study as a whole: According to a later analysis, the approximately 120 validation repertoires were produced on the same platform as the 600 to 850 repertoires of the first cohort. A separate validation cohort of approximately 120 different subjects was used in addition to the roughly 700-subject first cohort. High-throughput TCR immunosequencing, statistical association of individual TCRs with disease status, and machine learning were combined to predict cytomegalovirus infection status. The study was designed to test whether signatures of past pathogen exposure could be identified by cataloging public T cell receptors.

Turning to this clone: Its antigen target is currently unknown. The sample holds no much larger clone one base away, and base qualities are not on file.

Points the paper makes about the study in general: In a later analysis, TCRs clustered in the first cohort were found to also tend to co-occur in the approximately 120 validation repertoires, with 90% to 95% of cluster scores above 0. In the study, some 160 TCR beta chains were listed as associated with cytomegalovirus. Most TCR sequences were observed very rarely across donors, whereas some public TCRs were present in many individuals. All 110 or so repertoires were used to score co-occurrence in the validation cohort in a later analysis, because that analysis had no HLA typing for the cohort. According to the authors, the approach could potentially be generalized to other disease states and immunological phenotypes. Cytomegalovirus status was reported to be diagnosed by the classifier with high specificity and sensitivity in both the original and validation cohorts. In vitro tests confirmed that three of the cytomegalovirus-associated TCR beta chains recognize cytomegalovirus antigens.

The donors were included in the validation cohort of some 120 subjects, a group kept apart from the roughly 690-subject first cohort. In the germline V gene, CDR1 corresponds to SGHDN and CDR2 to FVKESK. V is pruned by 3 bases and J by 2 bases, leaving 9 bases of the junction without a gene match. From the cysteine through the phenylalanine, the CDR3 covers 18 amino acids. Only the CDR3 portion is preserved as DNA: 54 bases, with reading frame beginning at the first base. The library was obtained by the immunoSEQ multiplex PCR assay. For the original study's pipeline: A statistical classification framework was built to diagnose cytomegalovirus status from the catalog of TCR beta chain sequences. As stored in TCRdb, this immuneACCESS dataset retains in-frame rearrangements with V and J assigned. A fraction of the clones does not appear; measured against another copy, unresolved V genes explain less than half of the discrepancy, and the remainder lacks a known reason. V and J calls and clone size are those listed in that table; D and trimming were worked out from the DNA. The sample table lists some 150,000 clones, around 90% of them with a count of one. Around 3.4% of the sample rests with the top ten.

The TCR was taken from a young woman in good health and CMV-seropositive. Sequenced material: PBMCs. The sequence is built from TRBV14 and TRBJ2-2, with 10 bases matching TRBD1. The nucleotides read TGTGCCAGCAGCCATCCCGGGACAGGGGCTATTAACACCGGGGAGCTGTTTTTT. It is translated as CASSHPGTGAINTGELFF.